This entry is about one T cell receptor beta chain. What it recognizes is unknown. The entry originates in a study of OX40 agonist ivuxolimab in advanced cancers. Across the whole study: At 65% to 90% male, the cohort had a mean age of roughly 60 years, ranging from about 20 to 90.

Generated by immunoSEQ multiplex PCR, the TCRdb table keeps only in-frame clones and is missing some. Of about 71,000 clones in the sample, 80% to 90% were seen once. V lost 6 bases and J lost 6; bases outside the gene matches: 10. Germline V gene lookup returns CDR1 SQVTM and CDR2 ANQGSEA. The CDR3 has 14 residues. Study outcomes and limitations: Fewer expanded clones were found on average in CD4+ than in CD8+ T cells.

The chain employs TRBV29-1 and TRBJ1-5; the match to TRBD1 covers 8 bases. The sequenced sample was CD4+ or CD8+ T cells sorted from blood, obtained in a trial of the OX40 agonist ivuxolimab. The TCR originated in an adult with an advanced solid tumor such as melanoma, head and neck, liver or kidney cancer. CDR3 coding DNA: TGCAGCGTGGCGGACAGGGACGAGGCTCAGCCCCAGCATTTT. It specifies CSVADRDEAQPQHF.